The clone carrying this TCR beta chain was observed many times. This specimen comes from a study of molecular identifiers for immune sequencing clone quantification. TCRdb re-called the PCR reads through MiXCR, storing one row per CDR3 protein. The sample shows tens of thousands of distinct CDR3 sequences, about 20% of them seen only once. The V end lost 6 bases, the J end lost 4 bases, and 25 bases lay between the germline ends. This CDR3 is built from 17 residues. The V gene's germline CDR1 is SGHRS and CDR2 YFSETQ. The source is a human donor in good health. Some libraries in this study had Jurkat cell RNA spiked in. This chain connects TRBV5-1 to TRBJ1-1; D may be TRBD1 (5 bases). The specimen sequenced was naive CD8+ T cells from blood, with Jurkat cell RNA spiked in. Subset in this sample: FACS-sorted CD8+CD4-CCR7+CD45RA+ naive T cells. CDR3 in DNA: TGCGCCAGCACTTTTACCGGGACGGGACCCGTAGGCACTGAAGCTTTCTTT. This translates into CASTFTGTGPVGTEAFF.